Below are 10 T cell receptor beta chains sequenced from a single sample in a study of glioma-infiltrating T cells. Amplification of TCR alpha and beta CDR3 regions from RNA used iRepertoire nested multiplex PCR. TCRdb re-derived calls from the multiplex PCR reads in MiXCR, one entry per CDR3 protein. Among about 99,000 distinct CDR3 sequences listed, roughly 30% were seen once. The sequenced sample consisted of glioma tissue, nonneoplastic brain tissue, or PBMCs (not recorded which). The receptors originated from a human donor with low-grade glioma or glioblastoma, undergoing nonglioma brain surgery, or in good health (not recorded which).

The J gene is TRBJ1-5, the V gene TRBV20-1; a possible D gene is TRBD1 (5 bases). CDR3 length: 14 residues. V lost 5 bases and J lost 4, with 15 bases in between. CDR1 is DFQATT, CDR2 SNEGSKA, per germline (reference sequence). The CDR3: CSAVTVGRNQPQHF. The CDR3 DNA sequence: TGCAGTGCTGTGACAGTTGGCCGGAATCAGCCCCAGCATTTT.

This chain joins TRBV29-1 and TRBJ1-1; D unresolved. Germline loops: CDR1 SQVTM, CDR2 ANQGSEA. The CDR3 contains 10 residues. The V gene lost 7 bases and the J gene lost 8 bases, with 11 bases spanning the gap. This CDR3 is CSAEGPEAFF. CDR3 DNA: TGCAGCGCGGAAGGGCCGGAAGCTTTCTTT.

This clonotype came up a few times. The chain combines TRBV6-1 with TRBJ2-7; 8 positions agree with TRBD1. Trimming removed 7 bases from V and 3 bases from J; junction bases left unmatched: 5. CDR1 and CDR2 (germline): MNHNS, SASEGT. This CDR3 has 13 residues. The CDR3 loop is CASTSGGGYEQYF. CDR3 sequence (DNA): TGTGCCAGCACCTCAGGGGGCGGCTACGAGCAGTACTTC.

This clonotype was observed many times. The genes are TRBV20-1 and TRBJ2-1; 9 bases map to TRBD2. Germline V lookup: CDR1 DFQATT, CDR2 SNEGSKA (reference sequence). The CDR3 has 16 residues. The V gene end was trimmed by 6 bases and the J gene end by 7 bases; junction bases not matched to a gene: 16. CDR3 bases: TGCAGTGCGGCACGACTCGGAGCGGGGGGCCTTAATGAGCAGTTCTTC. This gives the protein CSAARLGAGGLNEQFF.

Note on this clonotype: A read error is possible here, since a much larger clone lies one base away. This rearrangement joins TRBV28 to TRBJ1-2; weak D call: TRBD1 (6 bases). Germline V lookup: CDR1 MDHEN, CDR2 SYDVKM. The CDR3 is 14 residues long. The CDR3 DNA reads TGTGCCAGCATTTTACGACAGGTTACCTATGGCTACACCTTC. Its protein is CASILRQVTYGYTF.

This clonotype was seen many times. This chain uses TRBV20-1 with TRBJ1-2; D is possibly TRBD1 (5 bases). With 5 bases removed from V and 2 bases from J, the gap between germline ends came to 15 bases. Per germline, CDR1 DFQATT and CDR2 SNEGSKA (reference sequence). The CDR3 totals 14 residues. CDR3 in amino acids: CSAAPPTENYGYTF. In DNA, the CDR3 is TGCAGTGCTGCCCCTCCGACAGAAAACTATGGCTACACCTTC.

This clonotype was recorded at least ten times. This chain links TRBV6-1 with TRBJ1-3; D is ambiguous. The CDR3 is 13 residues long. Germline V gives CDR1 MNHNS, CDR2 SASEGT. V gave up 7 bases and J gave up 0 bases, with 7 bases separating them. CDR3 sequence reads: CASNSDSGNTIYF. Here the CDR3 DNA reads TGTGCCAGCAACTCGGACTCTGGAAACACCATATATTTT.

The table lists this clonotype with a few counts. The CDR3 is CSVESQGVISGELFF. The CDR3 nucleotides are TGCAGCGTTGAATCCCAGGGGGTAATATCCGGGGAGCTGTTTTTT. The J gene is TRBJ2-2, the V gene TRBV29-1; TRBD1 matches at 7 bases. CDR3 size: 15 residues. With V trimmed by 2 bases and J by 6 bases, 9 bases remained unmatched. Per the germline V gene, CDR1 is SQVTM and CDR2 is ANQGSEA.

The chain carries TRBV10-3 and TRBJ2-7; D is undetermined. The CDR3 contains 15 residues. Germline V gene lookup returns CDR1 ENHRY and CDR2 SYGVKD. Trimming pared 2 bases from V and 6 bases from J, leaving 17 bases between. The CDR3, as DNA: TGTGCCATCAGTGAGGAAGAGACTCCCCGTAGCGAGCAGTACTTC. Its protein product is CAISEEETPRSEQYF.

The chain carries TRBV6-1 and TRBJ1-1; maybe TRBD1 (6 bases). There are 14 residues in the CDR3. Trimming shortened V by 9 bases and J by 1 base, and 15 bases separated the two germline ends. Germline loops: CDR1 MNHNS, CDR2 SASEGT. CDR3 nucleotides: TGTGCCAGTCCCCTTGTCAGGGGGAACACTGAAGCTTTCTTT. Translated, it gives CASPLVRGNTEAFF.